This is a list of T cell receptor beta chains from one sample in a study of CD8 T cells in Susac syndrome. MiXCR, run by TCRdb on the immunoSEQ multiplex PCR reads, gives a single entry per CDR3 protein. Among 100,000 to 150,000 distinct CDR3 sequences listed, 90% to 95% were seen once. The sample taken for sequencing was CD4+ T cells from PBMCs. These receptors came from a human donor in good health. Both conserved end residues are part of each CDR3. D genes are given only for firm matches. Where a row states a size, it is once, few, many or the class of an expanded clone; other rows omit it.

V	size	D	J	CDR3	DNA
TRBV4-3	-	-	TRBJ1-2	CASSRDTYYGYTF	TGCGCCAGCAGCCGGGACACCTACTATGGCTACACCTTC
TRBV29-1	-	-	TRBJ2-3	CSAKGEITDTQYF	TGCAGCGCTAAGGGGGAAATCACAGATACGCAGTATTTT
TRBV5-4	-	TRBD2	TRBJ2-2	CASSWTSGTGELFF	TGTGCCAGCAGTTGGACTAGCGGCACCGGGGAGCTGTTTTTT
TRBV7-2	-	TRBD2	TRBJ2-5	CASSLRLAGMRETQYF	TGTGCCAGCAGCCTCAGACTAGCGGGGATGCGGGAGACCCAGTACTTC
TRBV3-1	-	-	TRBJ2-3	CASSLSSRNLGDTQYF	TGTGCCAGCAGCCTTTCGTCCCGGAATTTGGGGGATACGCAGTATTTT
TRBV30	-	-	TRBJ1-3	CAWSRDGRNTIYF	TGTGCCTGGAGTCGGGACGGCAGAAACACCATATATTTT
TRBV11-2	-	-	TRBJ2-1	CASSHGHNEQFF	TGTGCCAGCAGCCATGGCCACAATGAGCAGTTCTTC
TRBV10-3	-	-	TRBJ1-5	CAISESWEGVQPQHF	TGTGCCATCAGTGAGTCGTGGGAGGGGGTCCAGCCCCAGCATTTT
TRBV7-2	-	TRBD1	TRBJ2-2	CASSKQGVATGELFF	TGTGCCAGCAGCAAACAGGGGGTCGCGACCGGGGAGCTGTTTTTT
TRBV2	-	-	TRBJ1-5	CASRNRDKPQHF	TGTGCCAGCAGGAACAGGGATAAGCCCCAGCATTTT
TRBV7-2	-	-	TRBJ2-7	CASSSTRTDYEQYF	TGTGCCAGCAGCTCGACACGGACTGACTACGAGCAGTACTTC
TRBV6-5	-	TRBD1	TRBJ2-7	CASSYLGQEGEQYF	TGTGCCAGCAGTTACTTGGGACAGGAGGGCGAGCAGTACTTC
TRBV4-2	-	-	TRBJ2-1	CASSLSRRGSSYNEQFF	TGTGCCAGCAGCCTCTCAAGGAGGGGGAGCTCCTACAATGAGCAGTTCTTC
TRBV29-1	-	-	TRBJ2-1	CSVVSNEQFF	TGCAGCGTTGTTTCCAATGAGCAGTTCTTC
TRBV30	-	-	TRBJ1-1	CAWRRGNWGNTEAFF	TGTGCCTGGAGGAGAGGGAATTGGGGGAACACTGAAGCTTTCTTT
TRBV2	-	-	TRBJ2-6	CAIRGSGANVLTF	TGTGCCATCCGGGGGTCCGGGGCCAACGTCCTGACTTTC
TRBV18	-	-	TRBJ2-7	CASSSSAEQYF	TGTGCCAGCTCATCCTCCGCCGAGCAGTACTTC
TRBV7-9	-	-	TRBJ2-2	CASSLPTAGELFF	TGTGCCAGCAGCCTTCCGACAGCCGGGGAGCTGTTTTTT
TRBV2	-	TRBD2	TRBJ2-7	CASMEREVREQYF	TGTGCCAGCATGGAGCGGGAGGTGCGTGAGCAGTACTTC
TRBV4-3	-	-	TRBJ2-7	CASSLGGSGGSYEQYF	TGCGCCAGCAGCCTAGGGGGGAGCGGCGGCTCCTACGAGCAGTACTTC
TRBV30	-	-	TRBJ1-5	CAWSQAGNQPQHF	TGTGCCTGGTCCCAAGCGGGGAATCAGCCCCAGCATTTT
TRBV7-6	-	-	TRBJ2-3	CASSSPRGVDTDTQYF	TGTGCCAGCAGCTCCCCCAGGGGGGTTGACACAGATACGCAGTATTTT
TRBV15	-	-	TRBJ2-3	CATSREGDLTGPSTDTQYF	TGTGCCACCAGCAGAGAGGGGGATTTGACAGGCCCTAGCACAGATACGCAGTATTTT
TRBV6-1	-	TRBD2	TRBJ2-4	CASSEMLAGRNIQYF	TGTGCCAGCAGTGAAATGCTAGCGGGAAGAAACATTCAGTACTTC
TRBV29-1	-	-	TRBJ1-1	CSVGDGTNTEAFF	TGCAGCGTTGGGGACGGAACGAACACTGAAGCTTTCTTT
TRBV20-1	-	TRBD1	TRBJ1-2	CSVTRTGGPYGYTF	TGCAGTGTAACACGGACAGGCGGACCCTATGGCTACACCTTC
TRBV14	once	TRBD2	TRBJ2-3	CASSRSSGTPRKYF	TGTGCCAGCAGTCGAAGTAGCGGGACCCCTAGGAAGTATTTT
TRBV7-9	-	-	TRBJ1-1	CASSITGIEAFF	TGTGCCAGCAGCATCACAGGGATTGAAGCTTTCTTT
TRBV20-1	-	TRBD2	TRBJ2-1	CSAVRLAGAVDEQFF	TGCAGTGCTGTGCGACTAGCGGGGGCCGTGGATGAGCAGTTCTTC
TRBV2	once	-	TRBJ2-5	CASSPGFGQTQYF	TGTGCCAGCAGCCCAGGGTTCGGGCAGACCCAGTACTTC
TRBV5-1	-	TRBD1	TRBJ1-5	CASSRQDRGGQPQHF	TGCGCCAGCAGCCGCCAGGACAGGGGAGGTCAGCCCCAGCATTTT
TRBV19	-	-	TRBJ1-1	CASSMGVSKGTEAFF	TGTGCCAGTAGTATGGGGGTGTCCAAGGGCACTGAAGCTTTCTTT
TRBV13	once	-	TRBJ2-7	CASSLVATYEQYF	TGTGCCAGCAGCTTGGTCGCGACCTACGAGCAGTACTTC
TRBV5-1	-	TRBD1	TRBJ2-1	CASSLGQAGNEQFF	TGCGCCAGCAGCTTAGGACAGGCAGGTAATGAGCAGTTCTTC
TRBV20-1	-	-	TRBJ1-2	CSAPPPGKYGYTF	TGCAGTGCTCCCCCCCCAGGGAAATATGGCTACACCTTC
TRBV5-1	-	TRBD1	TRBJ1-4	CASSLETGGGEKLFF	TGCGCCAGCAGCTTGGAGACAGGGGGCGGCGAAAAACTGTTTTTT
TRBV29-1	once	TRBD1	TRBJ1-2	CSVYQTGMNYGYTF	TGCAGCGTCTACCAGACAGGGATGAACTATGGCTACACCTTC
TRBV15	-	-	TRBJ1-2	CATSRDQGTYGYTF	TGTGCCACCAGCAGAGATCAGGGAACCTATGGCTACACCTTC
TRBV7-2	-	-	TRBJ2-3	CASSLDGGITDTQYF	TGTGCCAGCAGCTTAGACGGGGGAATCACAGATACGCAGTATTTT
TRBV9	-	-	TRBJ2-2	CASSATVGTGELFF	TGTGCCAGCAGCGCGACCGTTGGGACCGGGGAGCTGTTTTTT
TRBV27	-	TRBD2	TRBJ2-1	CASSLAGEGYNEQFF	TGTGCCAGCAGTTTAGCGGGAGAGGGCTACAATGAGCAGTTCTTC
TRBV7-2	once	-	TRBJ1-1	CASSPLPLGAGGTEAFF	TGTGCCAGCAGCCCACTCCCACTAGGGGCGGGAGGCACTGAAGCTTTCTTT
TRBV6-6	-	-	TRBJ2-2	CASETSPLYGELFF	TGTGCCAGCGAGACTAGTCCCCTTTACGGGGAGCTGTTTTTT
TRBV15	-	-	TRBJ2-7	CATSRREAAGYEQYF	TGTGCCACCAGCAGAAGAGAGGCGGCGGGCTACGAGCAGTACTTC
TRBV7-9	-	TRBD2	TRBJ2-1	CASSGNGRRSSYNEQFF	TGTGCCAGCAGCGGGAACGGGAGGAGGAGCTCCTACAATGAGCAGTTCTTC
TRBV29-1	once	TRBD2	TRBJ2-3	CSATKREASTDTQYF	TGCAGCGCCACGAAGCGGGAGGCTAGCACAGATACGCAGTATTTT
TRBV3-1	-	-	TRBJ1-1	CASSSRVRDTEAFF	TGTGCCAGCAGCTCCAGGGTAAGGGACACTGAAGCTTTCTTT
TRBV29-1	-	TRBD1	TRBJ2-7	CSVGRTGVIYEQYF	TGCAGCGTTGGCAGGACAGGGGTAATCTACGAGCAGTACTTC
TRBV7-2	-	-	TRBJ1-2	CASSRESRQSAGYTF	TGTGCCAGCAGCCGCGAATCCAGACAGAGCGCGGGCTACACCTTC
TRBV5-6	-	TRBD1	TRBJ1-2	CASGDGTAYGYTF	TGTGCCAGCGGGGACGGGACAGCGTATGGCTACACCTTC
TRBV9	-	TRBD2	TRBJ2-5	CASSVVGLAGAETQYF	TGTGCCAGCAGCGTAGTAGGGCTAGCGGGAGCGGAGACCCAGTACTTC
TRBV20-1	-	TRBD1	TRBJ2-4	CSATQGALSKNIQYF	TGCAGTGCGACGCAGGGGGCCCTTAGCAAAAACATTCAGTACTTC
TRBV9	-	-	TRBJ2-3	CASSVATRGASTDTQYF	TGTGCCAGCAGCGTAGCCACACGGGGGGCTAGCACAGATACGCAGTATTTT
TRBV14	-	TRBD1	TRBJ2-5	CASSQQGVTQYF	TGTGCCAGCAGCCAACAGGGGGTGACCCAGTACTTC
TRBV2	-	-	TRBJ1-2	CASSVEGNYGYTF	TGTGCCAGCAGTGTGGAAGGGAACTATGGCTACACCTTC
TRBV20-1	-	-	TRBJ1-4	CSAREPPTNEKLFF	TGCAGTGCTAGAGAGCCACCAACTAATGAAAAACTGTTTTTT
TRBV12-3/TRBV12-4	-	-	TRBJ2-3	CASSLERGTQITQYF	TGTGCCAGCAGTTTGGAAAGGGGAACTCAGATAACGCAGTATTTT
TRBV4-3	-	-	TRBJ2-1	CASSQGPDNEQFF	TGCGCCAGCAGCCAAGGTCCCGACAATGAGCAGTTCTTC
TRBV2	-	-	TRBJ1-1	CASSEGRAFDTEAFF	TGTGCCAGCAGTGAAGGACGGGCCTTTGACACTGAAGCTTTCTTT